Listed below are T cell receptor beta chains from one sample, sequenced in a study of PD-1 blockade in classical Hodgkin lymphoma. Libraries were prepared by immunoSEQ multiplex PCR; TCRdb keeps only in-frame clonotypes and omits some of them. The sample consists of about 18,000 clones, about 80% of them appearing once. The sample here was peripheral blood mononuclear cells (PBMCs), taken before the fourth cycle of nivolumab. The receptor source for this set is a human donor with classical Hodgkin lymphoma. The CDR3 runs from the conserved cysteine through the conserved F or W. Each record gives: D gene, V gene, J gene, clone size, CDR3 DNA, CDR3 protein. D genes are given only for firm matches. Clone size is stated in some rows and not others, as once, few, many or a class when expanded.

D gene: -
V gene: TRBV7-9
J gene: TRBJ1-4
clone size: once
CDR3 DNA: TGTGCCAGCAGCTTAGACTTACAGGAGAGTATTAATGAAAAACTGTTTTTT
CDR3 protein: CASSLDLQESINEKLFF

D gene: -
V gene: TRBV25-1
J gene: TRBJ2-7
clone size: -
CDR3 DNA: TGTGCCAGCAGTGAAATACAAGCCTACGAGCAGTACTTC
CDR3 protein: CASSEIQAYEQYF

D gene: -
V gene: TRBV7-9
J gene: TRBJ2-3
clone size: -
CDR3 DNA: TGTGCCAGCAGCTTCCTCGGGGGAGCTACAGATACGCAGTATTTT
CDR3 protein: CASSFLGGATDTQYF

D gene: -
V gene: TRBV5-1
J gene: TRBJ2-2
clone size: -
CDR3 DNA: TGCGCCAGCAGCGAAGGGGCCGGGGAGCTGTTTTTT
CDR3 protein: CASSEGAGELFF

D gene: TRBD2
V gene: TRBV18
J gene: TRBJ2-7
clone size: -
CDR3 DNA: TGTGCCAGCTCACCCCGGGGGGGGGTCGAGCAGTACTTC
CDR3 protein: CASSPRGGVEQYF

D gene: -
V gene: TRBV7-3
J gene: TRBJ2-3
clone size: -
CDR3 DNA: TGTGCCAGCAGCTTAGGTGGGGGAACAACAGATACGCAGTATTTT
CDR3 protein: CASSLGGGTTDTQYF

D gene: -
V gene: TRBV5-1
J gene: TRBJ2-1
clone size: few
CDR3 DNA: TGCGCCAGCAGCTTGGCCGCGGGGCTGGCCGGCAATGAGCAGTTCTTC
CDR3 protein: CASSLAAGLAGNEQFF

D gene: -
V gene: TRBV10-3
J gene: TRBJ2-5
clone size: once
CDR3 DNA: TGTGCCATCAGTGAGTCGAAGGGGGGTCCCCAAGAGACCCAGTACTTC
CDR3 protein: CAISESKGGPQETQYF

D gene: TRBD1
V gene: TRBV6-1
J gene: TRBJ2-7
clone size: -
CDR3 DNA: TGTGCCAGCAGTGGAAAGACCGAAGACAGGGCGATATCCGAGCAGTACTTC
CDR3 protein: CASSGKTEDRAISEQYF

D gene: -
V gene: TRBV10-2
J gene: TRBJ1-1
clone size: -
CDR3 DNA: TGTCTCTCGGAGCCGAACACTGAAGCTTTCTTT
CDR3 protein: CLSEPNTEAFF

D gene: -
V gene: TRBV7-8
J gene: TRBJ2-7
clone size: -
CDR3 DNA: TGTGCCAGCAGCTTAGCAGCTGGGGCAGCCTACGAGCAGTACTTC
CDR3 protein: CASSLAAGAAYEQYF

D gene: -
V gene: TRBV7-9
J gene: TRBJ1-2
clone size: -
CDR3 DNA: TGTGCCAGCAGCCCAACAGTGAACTATGGCTACACCTTC
CDR3 protein: CASSPTVNYGYTF

D gene: TRBD1
V gene: TRBV6-6
J gene: TRBJ2-1
clone size: once
CDR3 DNA: TGTGCCAGCAGTTACAACGGACAGGGCCACAATGAGCAGTTCTTC
CDR3 protein: CASSYNGQGHNEQFF

D gene: -
V gene: TRBV7-9
J gene: TRBJ1-1
clone size: -
CDR3 DNA: TGTGCCAGCAGCTTAGGTGCGGGTACTGAAGCTTTCTTT
CDR3 protein: CASSLGAGTEAFF

D gene: -
V gene: TRBV4-3
J gene: TRBJ2-1
clone size: -
CDR3 DNA: TGCGCCAGCAGCCAAGAGGAACTAGTCTACAATGAGCAGTTCTTC
CDR3 protein: CASSQEELVYNEQFF

D gene: TRBD1
V gene: TRBV28
J gene: TRBJ2-7
clone size: -
CDR3 DNA: TGTGCCAGCAGGCTTCCGGGACAGGGGCTCTACGAGCAGTACTTC
CDR3 protein: CASRLPGQGLYEQYF

D gene: -
V gene: TRBV4-3
J gene: TRBJ2-2
clone size: -
CDR3 DNA: TGCGCCAGCAGCCAAGAAACTCCGGGACTGGCCGGGGAGCTGTTTTTT
CDR3 protein: CASSQETPGLAGELFF

D gene: -
V gene: TRBV7-9
J gene: TRBJ2-1
clone size: -
CDR3 DNA: TGTACCAGCAGCTTAGGCGAAGGTCTGGTACTCCATGAGCAGTTCTTC
CDR3 protein: CTSSLGEGLVLHEQFF

D gene: -
V gene: TRBV7-4
J gene: TRBJ2-7
clone size: -
CDR3 DNA: TGTGCCAGCAGCCTAGTGGACGAGCAGTACTTC
CDR3 protein: CASSLVDEQYF

D gene: -
V gene: TRBV5-1
J gene: TRBJ1-1
clone size: -
CDR3 DNA: TGCGCCAGCAGACGGGACACTGACACTGAAGCTTTCTTT
CDR3 protein: CASRRDTDTEAFF

D gene: -
V gene: TRBV10-3
J gene: TRBJ2-7
clone size: -
CDR3 DNA: TGTGCCATCAGTGAGTCGAACAGGGGGGGCGAGCAGTACTTC
CDR3 protein: CAISESNRGGEQYF

D gene: -
V gene: TRBV5-1
J gene: TRBJ1-1
clone size: -
CDR3 DNA: TGCGCCAGCAGCTTGGCCGGGGCCAACACTGAAGCTTTCTTT
CDR3 protein: CASSLAGANTEAFF

D gene: -
V gene: TRBV6-6
J gene: TRBJ2-1
clone size: few
CDR3 DNA: TGTGCCAGCAGAGGGTCGAGGGAACTGGGAAGTGAGCAGTTCTTC
CDR3 protein: CASRGSRELGSEQFF

D gene: -
V gene: TRBV11-2
J gene: TRBJ2-1
clone size: -
CDR3 DNA: TGTGCCAGCAGCTTAGCTTTAGGGGGTCGGGTGTTCTTC
CDR3 protein: CASSLALGGRVFF

D gene: TRBD2
V gene: TRBV5-1
J gene: TRBJ2-1
clone size: -
CDR3 DNA: TGCGCCAGCAGCTTGACCGGGGGGGCCTTTGATGAGCAGTTCTTC
CDR3 protein: CASSLTGGAFDEQFF

D gene: -
V gene: TRBV5-1
J gene: TRBJ2-3
clone size: -
CDR3 DNA: TGCGCCAGCAGCTTGGGACAGGAGGTAGATACGCAGTATTTT
CDR3 protein: CASSLGQEVDTQYF

D gene: -
V gene: TRBV27
J gene: TRBJ1-5
clone size: -
CDR3 DNA: TGTGCCAGCAGTTTATTGGGACGCGAGGCAACGCCCCAGCATTTT
CDR3 protein: CASSLLGREATPQHF

D gene: TRBD1
V gene: TRBV5-1
J gene: TRBJ2-3
clone size: -
CDR3 DNA: TGCGCCAGCAGCTTGCCCGGGACAGGGTGGGCAGATACGCAGTATTTT
CDR3 protein: CASSLPGTGWADTQYF

D gene: -
V gene: TRBV5-1
J gene: TRBJ2-3
clone size: -
CDR3 DNA: TGCGCCAGCGGCATGGACAGCGACACAGATACGCAGTATTTT
CDR3 protein: CASGMDSDTDTQYF

D gene: -
V gene: TRBV6-6
J gene: TRBJ1-2
clone size: few
CDR3 DNA: TGTGCCAGCAGTTACTCAGGACAGCTCCATGGCTACACCTTC
CDR3 protein: CASSYSGQLHGYTF

D gene: TRBD1
V gene: TRBV2
J gene: TRBJ1-5
clone size: -
CDR3 DNA: TGTGCCAGTACCACCGGGACAGGGGGCGGATCCCCCCAGCATTTT
CDR3 protein: CASTTGTGGGSPQHF

D gene: TRBD1
V gene: TRBV5-1
J gene: TRBJ2-2
clone size: -
CDR3 DNA: TGCGCCAGCAGCTTGGCAGGGGGCACCGGGGAGCTGTTTTTT
CDR3 protein: CASSLAGGTGELFF

D gene: -
V gene: TRBV5-1
J gene: TRBJ1-4
clone size: -
CDR3 DNA: TGCGCCAGCAGCTTACCACAGGGCGGCACTAATGAAAAACTGTTTTTT
CDR3 protein: CASSLPQGGTNEKLFF

D gene: -
V gene: TRBV5-1
J gene: TRBJ1-2
clone size: few
CDR3 DNA: TGCGCCAGCAGTGAAGGCGCCAGCTATGGCTACACCTTC
CDR3 protein: CASSEGASYGYTF

D gene: TRBD1
V gene: TRBV5-1
J gene: TRBJ1-5
clone size: -
CDR3 DNA: TGCGCCAGCAGCCCCGGGACAGAAAATCAGCCCCAGCATTTT
CDR3 protein: CASSPGTENQPQHF

D gene: TRBD2
V gene: TRBV7-3
J gene: TRBJ2-3
clone size: -
CDR3 DNA: TGTGCCAGCAGCTCTGGGTTTAGCGGGGACGAGGAAGATACGCAGTATTTT
CDR3 protein: CASSSGFSGDEEDTQYF

D gene: TRBD1
V gene: TRBV15
J gene: TRBJ1-1
clone size: -
CDR3 DNA: TGTGCCACCAGCGGGACAGGGACTGAAGCTTTCTTT
CDR3 protein: CATSGTGTEAFF

D gene: -
V gene: TRBV6-5
J gene: TRBJ1-1
clone size: -
CDR3 DNA: TGTGCCAGCAGTTACGGCCCTCTCCGTAGCACTGAAGCTTTCTTT
CDR3 protein: CASSYGPLRSTEAFF

D gene: TRBD2
V gene: TRBV5-1
J gene: TRBJ2-3
clone size: -
CDR3 DNA: TGCGCCAGCGGTCTAGCGGGGGGGTTAGATACGCAGTATTTT
CDR3 protein: CASGLAGGLDTQYF

D gene: TRBD1
V gene: TRBV7-8
J gene: TRBJ1-2
clone size: -
CDR3 DNA: TGTGCCAGCAGCTTAGCGGTGGGACAGCCGAGGGCTGGCTACACCTTC
CDR3 protein: CASSLAVGQPRAGYTF

D gene: -
V gene: TRBV5-1
J gene: TRBJ1-1
clone size: -
CDR3 DNA: TGCGCCAGCAGCTTGGAACAGTACACTGAAGCTTTCTTT
CDR3 protein: CASSLEQYTEAFF